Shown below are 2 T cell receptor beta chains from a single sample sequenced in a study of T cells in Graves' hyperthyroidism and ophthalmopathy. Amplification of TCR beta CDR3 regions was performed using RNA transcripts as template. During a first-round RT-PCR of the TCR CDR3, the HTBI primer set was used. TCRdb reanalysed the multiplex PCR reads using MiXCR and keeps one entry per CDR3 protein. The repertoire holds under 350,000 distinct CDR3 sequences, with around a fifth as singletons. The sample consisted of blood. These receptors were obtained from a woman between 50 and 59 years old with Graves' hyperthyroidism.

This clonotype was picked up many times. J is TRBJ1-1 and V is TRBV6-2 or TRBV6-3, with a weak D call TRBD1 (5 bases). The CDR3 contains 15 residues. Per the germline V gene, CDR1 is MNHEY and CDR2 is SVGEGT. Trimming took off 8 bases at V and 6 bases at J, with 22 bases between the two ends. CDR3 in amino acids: CASSWIGTLRPEAFF. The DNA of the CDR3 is TGTGCCAGCTCTTGGATTGGGACTCTTCGGCCTGAAGCTTTCTTT.

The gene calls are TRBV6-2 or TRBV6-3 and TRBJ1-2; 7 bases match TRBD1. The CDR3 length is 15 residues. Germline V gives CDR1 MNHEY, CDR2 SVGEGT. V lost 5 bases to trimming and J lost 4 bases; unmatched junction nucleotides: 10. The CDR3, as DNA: TGTGCCAGCAGTGAAGCCTTACAGGGGATCTATGGCTACACCTTC. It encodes CASSEALQGIYGYTF.